The present entry profiles one T cell receptor beta chain with its context. The sample is drawn from a study of control samples from healthy donors and cancer patients. Assay used: immunoSEQ multiplex PCR; TCRdb lists only in-frame clones, some missing. The table lists some 110,000 clones, roughly 92% of them singletons. CDR3 length equals 14 residues. CDR1 is LNHNV and CDR2 is YYDKDF in the germline V gene (reference sequence). The ends lost 2 bases at V and 6 bases at J; junction bases unmatched: 4. The chain links TRBV15 to TRBJ2-3; the match to TRBD1 covers 8 bases. The TCR was taken from a man aged 25 to 45 in good health. Material for sequencing was blood. In nucleotides, the CDR3 is TGTGCCACCAGCAGATCAGGGGGCTTGGATACGCAGTATTTT. Its protein is CATSRSGGLDTQYF. The whole variable domain, remainder taken from reference TRBV15 and TRBJ2-3, is DAMVIQNPRYQVTQFGKPVTLSCSQTLNHNVMYWYQQKSSQAPKLLFHYYDKDFNNEADTPDNFQSRRPNTSFCFLDIRSPGLGDTAMYLCATSRSGGLDTQYFGPGTRLTVL.